The present T cell receptor beta chain was sequenced within a study of CD8 T cells in Susac syndrome. CDR1 and CDR2 (germline): MDHEN, SYDVKM. This CDR3 region has 14 residues. Trimming removed 4 bases at V and 4 bases at J, with 13 bases between. CD8+ and CD4+ T cells from blood underwent TCR beta sequencing, which was carried out in a high-throughput format. The RNA input was roughly 0.45 to 1 ug, and it was reverse transcribed with random hexamers. The immunoSEQ assay covered 54 Vbeta and 13 Jbeta segments for CDR3. TCRdb re-derived calls from the immunoSEQ multiplex PCR reads in MiXCR, one entry per CDR3 protein. The sample lists roughly 200,000 distinct CDR3 sequences, roughly 95% seen once, with about 0.15% in the top ten.

The V call is TRBV28, the J call TRBJ1-2; D remains unclear. The sample was CD8+ T cells from PBMCs. This sequence was found in a human donor with multiple sclerosis. The CDR3 DNA sequence: TGTGCCAGCAGTTACCCCGACGGAGGCTATGGCTACACCTTC. Its protein product is CASSYPDGGYGYTF.